This entry lists 5 T cell receptor beta chains sequenced from one sample in a study of T cells in lung cancer brain metastases. TCRdb's table, derived via immunoSEQ multiplex PCR, lists solely in-frame clones and lacks some. The sample shows several thousand clones, over 75% of them seen only once. Material for sequencing was tumor tissue from a brain metastasis. Receptors were obtained from a woman between 50 and 59 years old with non-small cell lung cancer that had spread to the brain.

This clone was counted once. The CDR3 DNA follows: TGTGCCAGCAGATCTTCGACAGGGATATCCGAAGCTTTCTTT. This sequence encodes CASRSSTGISEAFF. This rearrangement joins TRBV7-2 to TRBJ1-1; TRBD1 aligns across 7 bases. J was trimmed by 8 bases and V by 6 bases; bases with no gene match: 12. The CDR3 length is 14 residues. CDR1 SGHTA and CDR2 FQGNSA come from the germline V gene.

V gene TRBV9 combines with J gene TRBJ2-6; 8 bases are shared with TRBD1. From germline, CDR1 is SGDLS and CDR2 YYNGEE. V lost 6 bases, J lost 0 bases, and 5 bases stayed unmatched. This CDR3 has 16 residues. CDR3 residues: CASTGGADSGANVLTF. The DNA of the CDR3 is TGTGCCAGCACAGGGGGCGCCGACTCTGGGGCCAACGTCCTGACTTTC.

The V and J genes are TRBV18 and TRBJ1-6; TRBD1 aligns across 9 bases. This CDR3 is built from 14 residues. After removal of 3 bases from V and 7 bases from J, the junction contained 1 base not matched to a gene. Germline CDR1 is KGHSH and CDR2 is LQKENI. In nucleotides, the CDR3 is TGTGCCAGCTCACCGGGACAGGGAAATTCACCCCTCCACTTT. This encodes CASSPGQGNSPLHF.

The chain has TRBV25-1 and TRBJ2-1; tentative D call: TRBD2 (5 bases). With 6 bases removed from V and 0 bases from J, the gap between germline ends came to 6 bases. This CDR3 is built from 13 residues. Germline V gene lookup returns CDR1 MGHDK and CDR2 SYGVNS. CDR3 sequence (DNA): TGTGCCAGCAGGGGGAGCTCCTACAATGAGCAGTTCTTC. Translation gives CASRGSSYNEQFF.

The chain has TRBV15 and TRBJ1-3; weak D call: TRBD1 (6 bases). Trimming left V 0 bases short and J 4 bases short, with 10 bases between. Per the germline V gene, CDR1 is LNHNV and CDR2 is YYDKDF (reference sequence). CDR3 size: 15 residues. The CDR3 sequence is CATSRDRGAGNTIYF. The CDR3, as DNA: TGTGCCACCAGCAGAGACAGGGGCGCGGGAAACACCATATATTTT.